Below are 4 T cell receptor beta chains sequenced from a single sample in a study of blood T cell repertoires in COVID-19. Assay: immunoSEQ multiplex PCR; the TCRdb copy retains only in-frame clones and omits some. The table has 50,000 or so clones, 65% to 90% seen once; the top ten hold roughly 7%. Sequencing input: peripheral blood. These receptors all stem from a man aged 40-49 years with acute or convalescent COVID-19.

This clone showed up just a few times. V gene TRBV18 combines with J gene TRBJ1-1; D is unresolved. Germline lookup yields CDR1 KGHSH and CDR2 LQKENI. Trimming removed 5 bases from V and 0 bases from J, with 13 bases in between. The CDR3 is 15 residues long. In nucleotides, the CDR3 is TGTGCCAGCTCATCGATTACAGATCTGAACACTGAAGCTTTCTTT. Translation gives CASSSITDLNTEAFF.

V is TRBV11-2 and J is TRBJ1-4, with 9 bases identical to TRBD1. V dropped 6 bases and J dropped 4; count of bases not matched to a gene: 9. The CDR3 loop spans 16 amino acids. Germline V lookup: CDR1 SGHAT, CDR2 FQNNGV. CDR3 region: CASRNTGGDGNEKLFF. In nucleotides, the CDR3 is TGTGCCAGCAGAAATACAGGGGGCGATGGTAATGAAAAACTGTTTTTT. The whole variable domain, remainder taken from reference TRBV11-2 and TRBJ1-4, is EAGVAQSPRYKIIEKRQSVAFWCNPISGHATLYWYQQILGQGPKLLIQFQNNGVVDDSQLPKDRFSAERLKGVDSTLKIQPAKLEDSAVYLCASRNTGGDGNEKLFFGSGTQLSVL.

The J gene is TRBJ2-2, the V gene TRBV11-3, with D tentatively TRBD2 (6 bases). Germline V gene sequence: CDR1 SGHNT, CDR2 YENEEA. Trimming cost V 5 bases and J 1 base, with 23 bases left between them. The CDR3 covers 19 residues. CDR3 residues: CASSPHPWSGERNTGELFF. Written as DNA, the CDR3 is TGTGCCAGCAGCCCACACCCCTGGTCGGGGGAGAGGAACACCGGGGAGCTGTTTTTT.

J is TRBJ1-5 and V is TRBV7-9; 7 bases line up with TRBD1. Germline trimming cut 4 bases from V and 1 base from J; bases unmatched to any gene: 7. Per the germline V gene, CDR1 is SEHNR and CDR2 is FQNEAQ (reference sequence). The length of the CDR3 is 16 residues. CDR3 region: CASSSHRGLSNQPQHF. The CDR3 DNA sequence: TGTGCCAGCAGCTCCCACAGGGGACTGAGCAATCAGCCCCAGCATTTT.